This T cell receptor (beta chain) emerged from a study of long-term antiretroviral therapy in people with HIV. Study-level findings and limits: Collection of the blood, which took place between about 2003 and 2017, possibly occurred under older ART regimens. Subsequent to ART, diversity was augmented yet persisted below that of transplant donor controls.

The run of the v3.0 immunoSEQ assay was at survey level. Profiled with immunoSEQ multiplex PCR; TCRdb holds only in-frame clones, not every one. The sample lists 25,000 or so clones; 85% to 90% were seen once. The CDR3 is made up of 14 amino acids. Germline lookup yields CDR1 SGHDN and CDR2 FVKESK. Between the trimmed V and J ends, which lost 4 bases and 3 bases, there was a span of 13 bases. As for this clone: What it binds is unknown.

The chain has TRBV14 and TRBJ2-7, with D perhaps TRBD1 (6 bases). Sequences were derived from unsorted PBMCs, sampled 0.5 years after starting antiretroviral therapy. The sequence was obtained from a woman under 30 with HIV. CDR3: CASSPGQYRYEQYF. The DNA for the CDR3 is TGTGCCAGCAGCCCCGGACAGTACCGCTACGAGCAGTACTTC.